The entry that follows covers one TCR beta chain sequence. In the authors' methods: Quantification of nucleated cells was approximated via reference gene primer amplification. Repertoires were generated with immunoSEQ multiplex PCR, while TCRdb's copy carries only in-frame clones and drops some. That table furnishes V, J and clone size, whereas the DNA furnished D and trimming. The table shows roughly 140,000 clones, with approximately 83% occurring only once. These data come from a study of blood T cell repertoires in COVID-19. Study-level information: The origin of the acute and convalescent COVID-19 samples was the United States, Italy and Spain. PBMCs, B-cell-depleted T cells, or T cells provided the cDNA or gDNA that made up the material.

Germline V gene sequence: CDR1 LGHNA, CDR2 YSLEER. The CDR3 is 16 residues long. Trimming stripped 1 base from V and 1 base from J, with 12 bases between. The TCR comes from a man in his sixties or seventies with acute or convalescent COVID-19. The chain couples TRBV4-3 to TRBJ2-3; weak D call: TRBD2 (7 bases). What was sequenced was peripheral blood. In DNA, the CDR3 is TGCGCCAGCAGCCAAGTGGGGGGGCGCGGCACAGATACGCAGTATTTT. Translating gives CASSQVGGRGTDTQYF.